The 5 T cell receptor beta chains presented below share a single source sample, sequenced in a study of blood T cell repertoires in COVID-19. Generated by immunoSEQ multiplex PCR, the TCRdb table keeps only in-frame clones and is missing some. Here the sample spans tens of thousands of clones, roughly 87% being singletons. The material sequenced was peripheral blood. Every receptor here comes from a male donor with acute or convalescent COVID-19.

This clone appeared once. The chain combines TRBV6-4 with TRBJ1-5; no reliable D call. This CDR3 has 13 amino acids. Between the trimmed V and J ends, which lost 5 bases and 3 bases, there was a span of 8 bases. From germline, CDR1 is MRHNA and CDR2 SNTAGT. For the CDR3, the DNA is TGTGCCAGCAGTACAGAAGTCAATCAGCCCCAGCATTTT. Encoded protein: CASSTEVNQPQHF.

This clone has more than one count but fewer than ten. The chain employs TRBV27 and TRBJ1-2, with unresolved D. The V end was cut by 2 bases, the J end by 0 bases, with 13 bases between. In germline, CDR1 is MNHEY, CDR2 SMNVEV (reference sequence). There are 16 residues in the CDR3. CDR3 nucleotide sequence: TGTGCCAGCAGTTTAGTCGCAGGCCAAGCTAACTATGGCTACACCTTC. Its protein product is CASSLVAGQANYGYTF.

As DNA, the CDR3 is TGTGCCAGCAGCTTTGCGACAGATAGCTCCTATAATTCACCCCTCCACTTT. Amino acids: CASSFATDSSYNSPLHF. The chain uses TRBV5-4 and TRBJ1-6, with D perhaps TRBD1 (5 bases). Trimming removed 2 bases at V and 0 bases at J, with 12 bases between. CDR3 size: 17 residues. Germline loops: CDR1 SGHNT, CDR2 YYREEE (reference sequence).

V gene TRBV3-1 (or the pseudogene TRBV3-2) combines with J gene TRBJ1-2, with D possibly being TRBD1 (6 bases). The CDR3 runs 16 residues. The germline gives CDR1 LGHDT, CDR2 YNNKEL (reference sequence). V was pared by 3 bases and J by 7 bases, with 21 bases between. The CDR3 sequence is CASSHSAGGSGLGYTF. CDR3 nucleotides: TGTGCCAGCAGCCATTCGGCTGGGGGCTCCGGTCTTGGCTACACCTTC.

The chain joins TRBV5-8 to TRBJ2-7; a possible D gene is TRBD2 (6 bases). Germline CDR1 and CDR2: SGHTS and YDEGEE. The CDR3 sequence is 16 residues long. V was pared by 2 bases and J by 3 bases, with 18 bases between. The CDR3 bases are TGTGCCAGCAGCTTTATCGGGCGGGAACCTGACTACGAGCAGTACTTC. Protein sequence: CASSFIGREPDYEQYF.